This section outlines one T cell receptor beta chain sequence together with its context. TCRdb passed the PCR reads through MiXCR, listing each CDR3 protein once. The sample yields almost 7,000 distinct CDR3 sequences, around 50% seen once. Samples came from patients with localized non-small cell lung adenocarcinoma. This entry belongs to a study of CD4 and CD8 cells across lung adenocarcinoma regions. Sequences were obtained from CD8+ T cells from the center of a lung tumor. The source of this sequence is a male donor with lung adenocarcinoma. The CD4 and CD8 labels of this study may be unreliable.

In DNA, the CDR3 is TGTGCCAGCAGAACAGGGGGCTGGGACACTGAAGCTTTCTTT. Translation: CASRTGGWDTEAFF. The rearrangement uses TRBV6-1 and TRBJ1-1; 9 nucleotides line up with TRBD1. The J segment lost 3 bases and the V segment lost 6 bases, leaving 5 bases of the junction unmatched. Germline CDR1 is MNHNS and CDR2 is SASEGT. The CDR3 runs to 14 residues.